Listed below are T cell receptor beta chains from one sample, sequenced in a study of cytomegalovirus exposure and HLA in healthy donors. TCRdb keeps only in-frame clones here, not all; method: immunoSEQ multiplex PCR. Altogether about 140,000 clones are present, around 75% being singletons, with the ten largest covering about 3.5%. Material for sequencing was PBMCs. Every receptor here comes from a man in his forties in good health and CMV-seronegative. Each CDR3 is given with its conserved first and last residue. A D gene is named only where the DNA matches it firmly. Only some rows state a clone size, as once, few, many or a class for expanded clones.

CDR3 length | clone size | J gene | V gene | D gene | CDR3 protein | CDR3 DNA
14 | . | TRBJ2-7 | TRBV18 | TRBD1 | CASHRDRNSYEQYF | TGTGCCAGCCACCGGGACAGGAATTCCTACGAGCAGTACTTC
16 | . | TRBJ2-5 | TRBV5-1 | . | CASSLPGTGYQETQYF | TGCGCCAGCAGCCTCCCGGGCACAGGTTACCAAGAGACCCAGTACTTC
15 | . | TRBJ1-1 | TRBV7-9 | . | CASSPRTAMNTEAFF | TGTGCCAGCAGCCCCAGGACAGCAATGAACACTGAAGCTTTCTTT
16 | . | TRBJ1-2 | TRBV11-2 | . | CASSLVVGKGDYGYTF | TGTGCCAGCAGCTTAGTTGTAGGGAAGGGGGACTATGGCTACACCTTC
13 | . | TRBJ2-1 | TRBV9 | . | CASSPSPGYEQFF | TGTGCCAGCAGCCCCAGTCCAGGGTATGAGCAGTTCTTC
15 | once | TRBJ1-4 | TRBV9 | . | CASSVSHQVNEKLFF | TGTGCCAGCAGCGTAAGTCACCAGGTTAATGAAAAACTGTTTTTT
18 | . | TRBJ1-6 | TRBV19 | . | CASSIGNTRDRFNSPLHF | TGTGCCAGTAGTATAGGGAATACTCGAGACAGATTTAATTCACCCCTCCACTTT
15 | . | TRBJ2-5 | TRBV7-9 | . | CASSLASGYGETQYF | TGTGCCAGCAGCTTAGCTTCGGGGTACGGCGAGACCCAGTACTTC
15 | . | TRBJ2-7 | TRBV27 | TRBD2 | CASSFSGGSSYEQYF | TGTGCCAGCAGCTTTAGCGGGGGAAGCTCCTACGAGCAGTACTTC
14 | . | TRBJ1-3 | TRBV27 | TRBD1 | CASSFTGGKNTIYF | TGTGCCAGCAGTTTTACAGGGGGCAAAAACACCATATATTTT
11 | . | TRBJ2-1 | TRBV20-1 | TRBD2 | CSARDVREEFF | TGCAGTGCTAGAGACGTGCGGGAGGAGTTCTTC
17 | . | TRBJ2-2 | TRBV5-4 | . | CASSLGVRGSNTGELFF | TGTGCCAGCAGCTTGGGGGTTCGGGGATCGAACACCGGGGAGCTGTTTTTT
18 | . | TRBJ2-3 | TRBV4-1 | TRBD2 | CASSQDKSLRGGRHTQYF | TGCGCCAGCAGCCAAGATAAATCGCTGCGGGGGGGCAGGCATACGCAGTATTTT
16 | . | TRBJ1-5 | TRBV10-3 | TRBD1 | CAISESKGQGNQPQHF | TGTGCCATCAGTGAGTCAAAGGGACAGGGGAATCAGCCCCAGCATTTT
15 | . | TRBJ2-2 | TRBV18 | . | CASSPTGGSTGELFF | TGTGCCAGCTCCCCCACTGGGGGGTCCACCGGGGAGCTGTTTTTT
15 | few | TRBJ2-7 | TRBV5-1 | TRBD1 | CASSFPRGLIYEQYF | TGCGCCAGCAGCTTTCCCAGGGGGCTGATCTACGAGCAGTACTTC
12 | once | TRBJ2-7 | TRBV6-5 | . | CASSYLTGEQYF | TGTGCCAGCAGTTACCTGACAGGCGAGCAGTACTTC
14 | . | TRBJ1-2 | TRBV7-3 | . | CASSLNPERRDYTF | TGTGCCAGCAGCTTAAACCCCGAAAGGAGAGACTACACCTTC
16 | . | TRBJ2-3 | TRBV7-2 | TRBD1 | CASTEPGQTNTDTQYF | TGTGCCAGCACCGAACCGGGACAGACGAACACAGATACGCAGTATTTT
16 | . | TRBJ2-6 | TRBV9 | . | CASSDLPSSGANVLTF | TGTGCCAGCAGCGATTTACCGAGCTCTGGGGCCAACGTCCTGACTTTC
16 | . | TRBJ2-5 | TRBV7-6 | TRBD1 | CASSLAPTGGQETQYF | TGTGCCAGCAGCTTAGCCCCAACAGGGGGCCAAGAGACCCAGTACTTC
11 | . | TRBJ1-6 | TRBV6-6 | . | CASRRNSPLHF | TGTGCCAGCAGGCGTAATTCACCCCTCCACTTT
14 | . | TRBJ1-5 | TRBV19 | . | CASSLPGLRQPQHF | TGTGCCAGTAGTCTCCCAGGGTTACGCCAGCCCCAGCATTTT
13 | . | TRBJ1-6 | TRBV28 | TRBD1 | CAGQGRSVSPLHF | TGTGCCGGACAGGGACGCAGTGTATCACCCCTCCACTTT
15 | . | TRBJ2-5 | TRBV11-2 | TRBD2 | CASSPELAGEETQYF | TGTGCCAGCAGCCCGGAACTAGCGGGGGAAGAGACCCAGTACTTC
15 | . | TRBJ2-2 | TRBV25-1 | TRBD1 | CASRKGQANTGELFF | TGTGCCAGCAGGAAGGGACAGGCGAACACCGGGGAGCTGTTTTTT
14 | few | TRBJ1-5 | TRBV2 | . | CASRAGLSNQPQHF | TGTGCCAGCAGAGCAGGGTTGAGCAATCAGCCCCAGCATTTT
13 | . | TRBJ1-2 | TRBV23-1 | . | CASSHSAFGGYTF | TGCGCCAGCAGTCACAGCGCCTTTGGCGGCTACACCTTC
11 | . | TRBJ2-1 | TRBV7-8 | . | CASRAHNEQFF | TGTGCCAGCAGAGCTCACAATGAGCAGTTCTTC
14 | . | TRBJ2-1 | TRBV19 | TRBD1 | CASSIRDRGNEQFF | TGTGCCAGTAGTATCCGGGACAGGGGGAATGAGCAGTTCTTC
16 | . | TRBJ1-5 | TRBV4-1 | TRBD1 | CASSQVIGTENQPQHF | TGCGCCAGCAGCCAAGTTATCGGGACAGAAAATCAGCCCCAGCATTTT
14 | . | TRBJ2-7 | TRBV11-3 | TRBD1 | CASSLGGTAKEQYF | TGTGCCAGCAGCTTAGGTGGGACAGCAAAAGAGCAGTACTTC
15 | . | TRBJ2-7 | TRBV6-5 | . | CASSPRGHLSYEQYF | TGTGCCAGCAGCCCAAGGGGACACCTATCCTACGAGCAGTACTTC
13 | few | TRBJ1-2 | TRBV2 | . | CASSGQGLYGYTF | TGTGCCAGCAGTGGACAAGGCTTATATGGCTACACCTTC
17 | . | TRBJ2-5 | TRBV4-3 | . | CASSQDMLGGAQETQYF | TGCGCCAGCAGCCAAGATATGCTGGGGGGGGCTCAAGAGACCCAGTACTTC
21 | once | TRBJ1-6 | TRBV27 | TRBD1 | CASSLIRGWRQGADLRSPLHF | TGTGCCAGCAGTTTAATTCGGGGGTGGAGACAGGGGGCGGATTTGCGCTCACCCCTCCACTTT
13 | . | TRBJ1-4 | TRBV28 | . | CASSFQAYEKLFF | TGTGCCAGCAGTTTCCAGGCCTATGAAAAACTGTTTTTT
14 | . | TRBJ1-1 | TRBV5-1 | . | CASSLRVQGTEAFF | TGCGCCAGCAGCTTGAGGGTCCAGGGCACTGAAGCTTTCTTT
15 | . | TRBJ2-3 | TRBV5-1 | . | CASSEADPSTDTQYF | TGCGCCAGCAGTGAGGCAGATCCTAGCACAGATACGCAGTATTTT
12 | . | TRBJ1-6 | TRBV27 | . | CASSFPGTALHF | TGTGCCAGCAGTTTCCCAGGTACGGCCCTCCACTTT
17 | . | TRBJ1-4 | TRBV7-9 | TRBD1 | CASSVPKTGSLNEKLFF | TGTGCCAGCAGCGTACCAAAGACAGGGTCGCTGAATGAAAAACTGTTTTTT
13 | few | TRBJ2-7 | TRBV5-6 | . | CASSPGSRYEQYF | TGTGCCAGCAGCCCGGGGTCCCGCTACGAGCAGTACTTC
15 | . | TRBJ2-5 | TRBV4-1 | . | CASSQDGGPAPTQYF | TGCGCCAGCAGCCAAGACGGGGGACCAGCCCCAACCCAGTACTTC
12 | once | TRBJ1-2 | TRBV7-9 | TRBD1 | CASSRTGSGYTF | TGTGCCAGCAGCAGGACAGGATCTGGCTACACCTTC
14 | . | TRBJ2-5 | TRBV11-3 | . | CASSRRLDPETQYF | TGTGCCAGCAGCCGCCGACTAGACCCAGAGACCCAGTACTTC
13 | . | TRBJ2-7 | TRBV15 | . | CATSRARTYEQYF | TGTGCCACCAGCAGAGCTAGAACCTACGAGCAGTACTTC
16 | . | TRBJ2-1 | TRBV27 | TRBD2 | CASSSRLAGGRNEQFF | TGTGCCAGCAGTTCAAGATTAGCGGGGGGGCGGAATGAGCAGTTCTTC
15 | . | TRBJ2-1 | TRBV7-3 | . | CASSLDSVTWNEQFF | TGTGCCAGCAGCTTAGATAGCGTCACGTGGAATGAGCAGTTCTTC
17 | once | TRBJ1-2 | TRBV14 | TRBD1 | CASSPRLGQGEVCGYTF | TGTGCCAGCAGCCCTAGATTGGGACAGGGGGAAGTTTGTGGCTACACCTTC
15 | . | TRBJ2-5 | TRBV5-5 | . | CASSLGPGAQETQYF | TGTGCCAGCAGCTTGGGCCCTGGGGCCCAAGAGACCCAGTACTTC
18 | . | TRBJ2-6 | TRBV7-2 | TRBD2 | CASSLVASGAPGANVLTF | TGTGCCAGCAGCTTAGTGGCTAGCGGGGCACCTGGGGCCAACGTCCTGACTTTC
15 | few | TRBJ2-1 | TRBV14 | . | CASSQEGTGYNEQFF | TGTGCCAGCAGCCAAGAGGGCACAGGTTACAATGAGCAGTTCTTC
19 | . | TRBJ1-3 | TRBV4-2 | TRBD1 | CASSQDWKKTGVSGNTIYF | TGTGCCAGCAGCCAAGATTGGAAAAAGACAGGGGTCTCTGGAAACACCATATATTTT
13 | . | TRBJ1-2 | TRBV6-4 | . | CASSDSQGAGYTF | TGTGCCAGCAGTGACTCACAGGGAGCCGGCTACACCTTC
14 | . | TRBJ1-2 | TRBV5-4 | . | CASSPQETNYGYTF | TGTGCCAGCAGCCCACAGGAGACTAACTATGGCTACACCTTC